This T cell receptor (beta chain) was identified in a study of cytomegalovirus exposure and HLA in healthy donors. Regarding the study as a whole: The study labeled 180 or so TCR beta chains cytomegalovirus-associated. When the data were analyzed later, several of the most significant clusters appeared to be linked to common viral pathogens.

In the PCR, 60 Vbeta and 13 Jbeta primers were used. Assay: immunoSEQ multiplex PCR; the TCRdb copy retains only in-frame clones and omits some. The sample consists of over 150,000 clones, 80% of them appearing once. Germline lookup yields CDR1 MDHEN and CDR2 SYDVKM. The CDR3 loop spans 11 amino acids. V was clipped by 10 bases and J by 12 bases, with 16 bases between them. This clone was detected once. Its antigen is unknown. Sequenced input: PBMCs. V is TRBV28 and J is TRBJ2-1; D possibly corresponds to TRBD2 (5 bases). This TCR was sampled from a woman aged 40 to 50 in good health and CMV-seropositive. CDR3 bases: TGTGCCATAGAGGGTAGAAGTAGGCAGTTCTTC. Protein product: CAIEGRSRQFF.